This T cell receptor (beta chain) was identified in a study of T cell responses to AZD1222 COVID-19 vaccine. Study observations and caveats: Two AZD1222 administrations were followed by greater Spike-specific TCR breadth and depth. Donors were chiefly white British, with a greater number of females, and clonal diversity was perhaps underestimated.

As to this clone: Antigen unknown.

Sequencing was performed with immunoSEQ multiplex PCR; in TCRdb, only in-frame clones are kept and a portion is missing. The data hold some 140,000 clones, with around nine tenths observed a single time. The CDR3 spans 13 residues. Germline V gene data show CDR1 as MNHEY and CDR2 as SVGAGI. Trimming cost V 8 bases and J 0 bases, with 10 bases left between them. The source is an adult in good health. The chain links TRBV6-5 to TRBJ1-1; D remains unclear. The source was peripheral blood, collected on day 0 of AZD1222 vaccination. Here the CDR3 DNA reads TGTGCCAGCTCTTTCATTTTGAACACTGAAGCTTTCTTT. This encodes CASSFILNTEAFF.